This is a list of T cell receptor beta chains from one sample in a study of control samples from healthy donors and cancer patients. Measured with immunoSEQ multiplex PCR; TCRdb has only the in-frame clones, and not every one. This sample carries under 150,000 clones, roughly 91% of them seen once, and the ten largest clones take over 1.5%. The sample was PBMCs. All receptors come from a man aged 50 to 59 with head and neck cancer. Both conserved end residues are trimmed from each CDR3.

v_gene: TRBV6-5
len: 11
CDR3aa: ASSRKRTSGAF

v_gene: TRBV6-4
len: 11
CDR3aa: ASSATRGETQY

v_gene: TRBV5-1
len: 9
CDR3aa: ASSFQGEQY

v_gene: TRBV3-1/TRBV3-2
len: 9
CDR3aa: ASSGGGEQY

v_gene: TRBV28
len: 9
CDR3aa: ASSQVYEQY

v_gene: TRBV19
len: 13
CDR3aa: ASSDRGIGDQPQH

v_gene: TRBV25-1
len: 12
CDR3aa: ASSESRVADTQY

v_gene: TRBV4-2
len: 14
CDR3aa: ASSQDHRQLTEKLF

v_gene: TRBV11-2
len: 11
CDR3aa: ASSSDRGNEQF

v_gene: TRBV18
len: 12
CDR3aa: ASSPPARYYEQY

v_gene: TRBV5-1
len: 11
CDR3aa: ASSWVDWETQY

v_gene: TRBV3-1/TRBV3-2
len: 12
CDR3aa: ASSQGQADQPQH

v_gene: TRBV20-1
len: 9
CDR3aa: SAVTSYEQY

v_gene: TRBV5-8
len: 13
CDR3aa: ASSLAGRSYNEQF

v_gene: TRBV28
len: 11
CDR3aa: ATGGHTNEKLF

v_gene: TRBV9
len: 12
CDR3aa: ASSPSRTGEKLF

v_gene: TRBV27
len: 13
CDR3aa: ASSSETGGVDGYT

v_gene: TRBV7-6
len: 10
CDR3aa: ASSLDRGGQY

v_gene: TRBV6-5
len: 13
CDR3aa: ASSYSDRGTGELF

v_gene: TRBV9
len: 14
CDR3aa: ASSVTSGGGSETQY

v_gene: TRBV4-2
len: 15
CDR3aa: ASSRTGLAGLEETQY

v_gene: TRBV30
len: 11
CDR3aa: AWSRQGSQPQH

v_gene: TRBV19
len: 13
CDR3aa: ASSRTGVSYNEQF

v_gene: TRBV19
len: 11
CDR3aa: ASSIDGGYGYT

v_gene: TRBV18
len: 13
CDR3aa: ASSPGTGQGKGYT

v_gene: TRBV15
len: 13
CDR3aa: ATSRARGGIQPQH

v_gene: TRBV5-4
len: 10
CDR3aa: ASSLDGNTIY

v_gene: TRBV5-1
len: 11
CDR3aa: DPRPPHNYGYT

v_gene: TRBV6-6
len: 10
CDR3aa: ASSFVPTEAF

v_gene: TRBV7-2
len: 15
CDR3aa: ASSPRTSGGNGETQY

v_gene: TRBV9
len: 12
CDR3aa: ASSVGGLIDTQY

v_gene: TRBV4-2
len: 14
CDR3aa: ASSRIEGGSTDTQY

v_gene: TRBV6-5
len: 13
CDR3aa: ASRATGGENYGYT

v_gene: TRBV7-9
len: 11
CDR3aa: ASSSIGQSQQY

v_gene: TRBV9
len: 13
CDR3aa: ASSRDGGYNSPLH

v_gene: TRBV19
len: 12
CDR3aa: ASRWGGDTGELF

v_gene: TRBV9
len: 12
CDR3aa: ASSRTSGGYEQY

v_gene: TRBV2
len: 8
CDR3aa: ASSRNEQY

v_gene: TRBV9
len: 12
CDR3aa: ASSAGGPYNEQF

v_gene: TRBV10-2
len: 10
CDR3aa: ASSDPNTEAF

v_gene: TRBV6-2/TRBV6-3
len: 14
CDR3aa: ASSSWGQGGDQPQH

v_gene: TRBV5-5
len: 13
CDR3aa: ASSFGGGFNQPQH

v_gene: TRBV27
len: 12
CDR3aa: ASRSGTGNEKLF

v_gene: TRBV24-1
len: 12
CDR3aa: ATSDNRGSYEQY

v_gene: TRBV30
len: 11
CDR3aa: AWRTYQRNTQY

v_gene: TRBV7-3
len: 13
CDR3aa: ASSPQSGSTGELF

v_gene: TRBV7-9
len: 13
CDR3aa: ASSLAGTGWDEQF

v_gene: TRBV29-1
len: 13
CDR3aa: SVDSSAVGEDTQY

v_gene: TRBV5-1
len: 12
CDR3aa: ASSFGTGNGEQF

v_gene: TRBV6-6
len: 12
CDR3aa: ASSYPTSLGTQY

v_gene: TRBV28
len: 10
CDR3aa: ASSPQARGYT

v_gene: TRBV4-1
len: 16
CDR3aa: ASSQPGQGVNSNQPQH

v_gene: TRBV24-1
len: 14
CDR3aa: ATSDARQVAKNIQY

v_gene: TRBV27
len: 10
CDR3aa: ASGRVFDIQY

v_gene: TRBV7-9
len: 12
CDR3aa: ASSQTGANTEAF

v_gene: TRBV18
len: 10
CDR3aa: ASSRPSETQY

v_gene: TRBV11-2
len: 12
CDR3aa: ASSRSDTTYEQY